This T cell receptor beta chain was profiled in a study of glioma-infiltrating T cells. The study's findings and limits: Non-neoplastic patients had below-expected tissue-blood divergence, while all gliomas exceeded expectation. Tissue and blood shared very few CDR3 sequences.

V dropped 5 bases and J dropped 8 bases, with 13 bases sitting between them. The CDR3 is 12 amino acids. Germline-derived CDR1 and CDR2 are SEHNR and FQNEAQ (reference sequence). Comment on this clonotype: Its antigen is currently unknown.

The iRepertoire nested amplicon-rescue multiplex PCR amplified TCR alpha and beta CDR3s from RNA. TCRdb itself ran the multiplex PCR reads through MiXCR, one entry per CDR3 protein. The sample records 150,000 to 200,000 distinct CDR3 sequences, around 45% being singletons. Sequencing was carried out using glioma tissue, nonneoplastic brain tissue, or PBMCs (not recorded which). V is TRBV7-9 and J is TRBJ2-7; D may match TRBD1 or TRBD2 (6 bases each). This TCR was sampled from a human donor with low-grade glioma or glioblastoma, undergoing nonglioma brain surgery, or in good health (not recorded which). The CDR3 is CASSAGQYKQYF. In nucleotides, the CDR3 is TGTGCCAGCAGCGCGGGACAATACAAGCAGTACTTC.